These 19 T cell receptor beta chains came from one sample sequenced in a study of blood T cells in healthy people across ages. Primed by a sample-barcoded 5' primer and a J-beta primer mix, a second PCR proceeded for about 6 to 12 cycles. In TCRdb, the 5' RACE reads were re-called with MiXCR into one record per CDR3 protein. The table includes 700,000 or so distinct CDR3 sequences, roughly 43% detected once. The source material was blood. Receptors were obtained from an older man in good health.

This rearrangement joins TRBV14 to TRBJ2-1, with no clear D. V was cut by 4 bases and J by 13 bases, with 17 bases left in between. This CDR3 is 13 amino acids long. Germline V CDR1 and CDR2: SGHDN, FVKESK. The CDR3 DNA sequence: TGTGCCAGCAGCCCATGGGGAAGCGAGACCCAGTTCTTC. This codes for CASSPWGSETQFF.

This clonotype has more than one count but fewer than ten. The chain has TRBV29-1 and TRBJ2-1; 8 positions match TRBD2. The CDR3 runs 15 residues. Trimming took 3 bases from V and 0 from J; bases not matched to a gene: 4. The germline V gene encodes CDR1 SQVTM and CDR2 ANQGSEA. CDR3 in DNA: TGCAGCGTTGACCGAAGCGGGAGCTCCTACAATGAGCAGTTCTTC. Protein sequence: CSVDRSGSSYNEQFF.

This clonotype has a handful of counts. The CDR3 spells CASSLRWREGSGELFF. The CDR3 nucleotides read TGCGCCAGCAGTCTCCGGTGGCGGGAGGGTTCCGGGGAGCTGTTTTTT. This sequence joins TRBV4-3 and TRBJ2-2; 9 bases line up with TRBD2. Losses at the gene ends were 6 bases for V and 6 bases for J; bases not matched to a gene: 11. The CDR3 has 16 amino acids. Per germline, CDR1 LGHNA and CDR2 YSLEER.

Comments on this clonotype: This could be a read error, since a much larger clone is one nucleotide away. The rearrangement links TRBV6-6 to TRBJ2-4; D ambiguous. The V end lost 7 bases, the J end lost 9 bases, and 13 bases lay between the germline ends. This CDR3 spans 12 amino acids. Germline lookup yields CDR1 MNHNY and CDR2 SVGAGI (reference sequence). The CDR3 DNA is TGTGCCAGCACGGCGACCGAAACCATTCAGTACTTC. This translates into CASTATETIQYF.

This clonotype has just a few counts. The chain joins TRBV9 to TRBJ2-2; the match to TRBD1 covers 7 bases. This CDR3 is built from 14 residues. From germline, CDR1 is SGDLS and CDR2 YYNGEE. V trimming: 5 bases; J trimming: 4 bases; junction bases outside the gene matches: 5. The CDR3, as DNA: TGTGCCAGCAGACGACAGGGTTCCACCGGGGAGCTGTTTTTT. Its protein is CASRRQGSTGELFF.

V and J are TRBV7-2 and TRBJ2-1, with D unclear. The length of the CDR3 is 14 residues. The germline V and J ends were trimmed by 1 base and 7 bases, with 11 bases remaining between them. Germline CDR1 SGHTA, CDR2 FQGNSA. This CDR3 is CASSLEGLRNEQFF. The CDR3 nucleotides read TGTGCCAGCAGCTTAGAAGGATTAAGGAATGAGCAGTTCTTC.

The chain employs TRBV11-3 and TRBJ2-1; 13 bases map to TRBD2. CDR1 SGHNT and CDR2 YENEEA come from the germline V gene. Trimming removed 5 bases from V and 7 bases from J; junction bases left unmatched: 8. This CDR3 has 16 residues. CDR3 nucleotides: TGTGCCAGCAGCCACGGACTAGCGGGAGTGAGAAATGAGCAGTTCTTC. Amino acid sequence: CASSHGLAGVRNEQFF.

This clonotype was detected a few times. The chain uses TRBV20-1 and TRBJ2-3; 7 nucleotides agree with TRBD1. This CDR3 is 13 amino acids long. The V segment lost 5 bases and the J segment 6 bases; nucleotides outside the gene matches: 8. Germline V gene sequence: CDR1 DFQATT, CDR2 SNEGSKA (reference sequence). CDR3 amino acids: CSAGDRPSDTQYF. CDR3 nucleotides: TGCAGTGCTGGGGACAGACCCTCTGATACGCAGTATTTT.

The rearrangement joins TRBV20-1 to TRBJ2-7; 12 positions match TRBD2. The CDR3 contains 16 residues. V dropped 0 bases and J dropped 2; count of bases not matched to a gene: 5. The V gene's germline CDR1 is DFQATT and CDR2 SNEGSKA (reference sequence). The CDR3 sequence is CSAREALAGGPYEQYF. CDR3 nucleotide sequence: TGCAGTGCTAGAGAGGCCCTAGCGGGGGGGCCCTACGAGCAGTACTTC.

This clonotype was observed a few times. The genes are TRBV4-2 and TRBJ2-1, with TRBD2 identical over 7 bases. There are 18 residues in the CDR3. CDR1 is LGHNA and CDR2 is YNFKEQ in the germline V gene. J gave up 3 bases and V 2 bases, and 13 bases lay outside the gene matches. The CDR3 bases are TGTGCCAGCAGCCAATCCTCCCCGCCAGCGGGGAACTACAATGAGCAGTTCTTC. This translates into CASSQSSPPAGNYNEQFF.

A word on this clonotype: It may be a read error: a sequence one base away is much more abundant. The chain is built from TRBV10-3 and TRBJ1-1; D unclear. This CDR3 contains 13 residues. Germline V gene sequence: CDR1 ENHRY, CDR2 SYGVKD. The CDR3 DNA reads as TGTGCCAGCAGTGTACTCCAAGGCACTGAAGCTTTCTTT. Its translation: CASSVLQGTEAFF.

This chain uses TRBV6-2 or TRBV6-3 with TRBJ1-5, with D possibly TRBD1 on 6 matching bases. Germline lookup yields CDR1 MNHEY and CDR2 SVGEGT. The CDR3 is 15 residues long. V gave up 5 bases and J gave up 4 bases, with 15 bases separating them. The CDR3 is CASSPTPGQNQPQHF. CDR3 DNA sequence: TGTGCCAGCAGTCCAACCCCCGGACAGAATCAGCCCCAGCATTTT.

This chain links TRBV15 with TRBJ2-1, with D hard to call. CDR1 is LNHNV, CDR2 YYDKDF, per germline (reference sequence). The CDR3 spans 15 residues. Between the trimmed V and J ends, which lost 3 bases and 4 bases, there was a span of 13 bases. CDR3 in amino acids: CATSSLGKIYNEQFF. The DNA of the CDR3 is TGTGCCACCAGCAGCTTGGGGAAAATATACAATGAGCAGTTCTTC.

This clonotype has more than one count but fewer than ten. V gene TRBV28 combines with J gene TRBJ2-7, with TRBD2 identical over 8 bases. Trimming at V came to 7 bases and at J to 4 bases, leaving 12 bases not matched to a gene. The length of the CDR3 is 15 residues. Germline V lookup: CDR1 MDHEN, CDR2 SYDVKM. The CDR3 spells CASNPQGRGGYEQYF. CDR3 bases: TGTGCCAGCAATCCCCAGGGACGGGGGGGGTACGAGCAGTACTTC.

This chain uses TRBV28 with TRBJ2-1, with D tentatively TRBD1 (7 bases). The better agreement between TRBJ2-7 and the DNA end casts doubt on the J call. The CDR3 is made up of 14 amino acids. Germline CDR1 and CDR2: MDHEN and SYDVKM. DNA for the CDR3: TGTGCCAGCAGTTTACAGGGGGGAAAATACGAGCAGTACTTC. This gives the protein CASSLQGGKYEQYF.

The table lists this clonotype with a few counts. This chain uses TRBV7-9 with TRBJ2-1, with TRBD2 matching over 16 bases. The CDR3 has 18 amino acids. V was pared by 4 bases and J by 8 bases, with 11 bases of the junction left unmatched. From germline, CDR1 is SEHNR and CDR2 FQNEAQ (reference sequence). DNA for the CDR3: TGTGCCAGCAGCTCCCAGGGACTAGCGGGGGGGCGCTCGGATGAGCAGTTCTTC. Translating it yields CASSSQGLAGGRSDEQFF.

This clonotype was seen only a few times. This chain uses TRBV9 with TRBJ2-7, with unresolved D. This CDR3 has 14 amino acids. Trimming pared 3 bases from V and 4 bases from J, leaving 14 bases between. Per the germline V gene, CDR1 is SGDLS and CDR2 is YYNGEE. DNA for the CDR3: TGTGCCAGCAGCGCGAACGGGCGGTCGTACGAGCAGTACTTC. Its translation: CASSANGRSYEQYF.

This clonotype was seen only a few times. The chain's CDR3 is CASSYSGGGYNEQYF. CDR3 bases: TGTGCCAGCAGTTACTCGGGCGGGGGCTACAATGAGCAGTACTTC. This sequence joins TRBV6-2 or TRBV6-3 and TRBJ2-1; D is perhaps TRBD2 (7 bases). With the DNA end fitting TRBJ2-7 better, the J assignment may be wrong. The CDR3 contains 15 residues. CDR1 and CDR2 (germline): MNHEY, SVGEGT.

This clonotype was observed a few times. The gene calls are TRBV28 and TRBJ2-7; 7 bases are a match to TRBD2. Trimming at V came to 2 bases and at J to 6 bases, leaving 16 bases not matched to a gene. Germline loops: CDR1 MDHEN, CDR2 SYDVKM. This CDR3 has 17 residues. CDR3 in amino acids: CASSLRDYSRPLTEQYF. The CDR3 DNA follows: TGTGCCAGCAGTTTAAGGGACTACTCTCGACCGCTGACCGAGCAGTACTTC.